What follows are 26 T cell receptor beta chains derived from one specimen sequenced in a study of regulatory T cells in long-lasting Graves disease. Regarding time point: newly diagnosed GD, antithyroid drugs for less than 3 months. From RNA extracted from PBMCs, the TCR library was made. iRepertoire HTBI primers and Arm-PCR of CDR3 regions built TCR beta libraries. TCRdb reanalysed the multiplex PCR reads using MiXCR and keeps one entry per CDR3 protein. The data show about 360,000 distinct CDR3 sequences, 15% to 20% seen once. Another study also made use of these data, one on T cells in Graves' hyperthyroidism and ophthalmopathy.

Sequencing used peripheral blood mononuclear cells (PBMCs), obtained at new diagnosis, from a patient treated with antithyroid drugs. Receptor source: a woman aged 18-29 years with Graves disease.

This clonotype has at least ten counts. The CDR3 is CASSLRDYNEQFF. CDR3 in DNA: TGTGCCAGCAGCTTAAGGGACTACAATGAGCAGTTCTTC. This chain links TRBV28 with TRBJ2-1, with no clear D. The germline V gene encodes CDR1 MDHEN and CDR2 SYDVKM. Between the trimmed V and J ends, which lost 6 bases and 3 bases, there was a span of 9 bases. The CDR3 consists of 13 residues.

This clonotype was observed at least ten times. The chain uses TRBV11-2 and TRBJ2-7, with a weak D call TRBD2 (6 bases). With 4 bases removed from V and 9 bases from J, the gap between germline ends came to 19 bases. The CDR3 sequence is 14 residues long. Germline assignment: CDR1 SGHAT and CDR2 FQNNGV. The CDR3 sequence is CASSSQGGTAGQYF. DNA of the CDR3: TGTGCCAGCAGCTCCCAGGGCGGGACTGCGGGGCAGTACTTC.

The J gene is TRBJ1-1, the V gene TRBV12-3 or TRBV12-4, with 8 bases fitting TRBD1. V trimming: 1 base; J trimming: 3 bases; junction bases outside the gene matches: 4. This CDR3 has 15 amino acids. The CDR3 here is CASSLDRGVYTEAFF. CDR3 in DNA: TGTGCCAGCAGTTTAGACAGGGGGGTGTACACTGAAGCTTTCTTT.

CDR3 DNA: TGCAGCGTTGGGTGGACAGGGGACGGCTACACCTTC. Amino acid sequence: CSVGWTGDGYTF. The V gene is TRBV29-1, the J gene TRBJ1-2; 9 bases align to TRBD1. The CDR3 has 12 residues. V shed 4 bases and J 8 bases; nucleotides not matched to a gene: 5. Germline CDR1 and CDR2: SQVTM and ANQGSEA.

This clonotype came up many times. This sequence joins TRBV6-2 or TRBV6-3 and TRBJ2-1; D possibly corresponds to TRBD2 (6 bases). CDR3 length: 14 residues. V lost 8 bases, J lost 8 bases, and 19 bases lay in between. Germline CDR1 is MNHEY and CDR2 is SVGEGT. The CDR3 is CASGTPGLAHEQFF. For the CDR3, the DNA is TGTGCCAGCGGCACTCCGGGACTCGCCCATGAGCAGTTCTTC.

This clonotype was seen many times. V and J are TRBV18 and TRBJ2-2; no reliable D call. The CDR3 is 14 amino acids. Germline-derived CDR1 and CDR2 are KGHSH and LQKENI. The V end lost 0 bases, the J end lost 5 bases, and 7 bases lay between the germline ends. The CDR3 loop reads CASSPPSITGELFF. The CDR3 DNA follows: TGTGCCAGCTCACCACCTTCTATTACCGGGGAGCTGTTTTTT.

In nucleotides, the CDR3 is TGTGCCAGTAGTATAACATCGAGCTCCTACGAGCAGTACTTC. Amino acid sequence: CASSITSSSYEQYF. J is TRBJ2-7 and V is TRBV19; D ambiguous. Germline loops: CDR1 LNHDA, CDR2 SQIVND (reference sequence). V lost 2 bases and J lost 0, with 8 bases in between. The CDR3 length is 14 residues.

On this clonotype itself: One base away lies a much larger clone, so this may be a sequencing read error. Since the CDR3 does not end with the conserved phenylalanine or tryptophan, this likely comes from a read error. The chain carries TRBV12-3 or TRBV12-4 and TRBJ1-1, with D tentatively TRBD1 (5 bases). The CDR3 is made up of 14 amino acids. The V and J ends lost 7 bases and 1 base respectively, with 13 bases between them. For the CDR3, the DNA is TGTGCCAGCAACTCCGGGACGGCGAACACTGAAGCTTTCCTT. This gives the protein CASNSGTANTEAFL.

As for this clonotype: No conserved phenylalanine or tryptophan ends this CDR3, so it is likely a read error. V and J are TRBV14 and TRBJ2-1; D may be TRBD1 or TRBD2 (5 bases each). The V gene's germline CDR1 is SGHDN and CDR2 FVKESK. The CDR3 covers 15 residues. Trimming cost V 2 bases and J 2 bases, with 10 bases left between them. The CDR3 region has the DNA TGTGCCAGCAGCCAACCGGGACCGACCTACAATGAGCAGTTCTCC. Protein sequence: CASSQPGPTYNEQFS.

This clonotype was recorded many times. The chain carries TRBV20-1 and TRBJ2-5; D perhaps matches TRBD1 (7 bases). The CDR3 is 15 amino acids. CDR1 DFQATT and CDR2 SNEGSKA come from the germline V gene (reference sequence). V was clipped by 0 bases and J by 1 base, with 12 bases between them. In DNA form, the CDR3 reads TGCAGTGCTAGAGATTTCAGGGGGGCCCAAGAGACCCAGTACTTC. Protein: CSARDFRGAQETQYF.

The chain combines TRBV5-1 with TRBJ1-2; D perhaps matches TRBD1 (5 bases). The CDR3 is 15 amino acids. V was clipped by 5 bases and J by 8 bases, with 22 bases between them. Germline V CDR1 and CDR2: SGHRS, YFSETQ. CDR3 sequence (DNA): TGCGCCAGCAGGAGTTCTTCGGGGCCCAGCTTCGGCTACACCTTC. This gives the protein CASRSSSGPSFGYTF.

This clonotype was seen many times. The gene calls are TRBV3-1 and TRBJ2-5; 8 bases are shared with TRBD2. This CDR3 is built from 16 residues. Germline-derived CDR1 and CDR2 are LGHDT and YNNKEL (reference sequence). Trimming took 5 bases from V and 0 from J; bases not matched to a gene: 8. DNA for the CDR3: TGTGCCAGCAGCAATAGACTAGCGAGCCACCAAGAGACCCAGTACTTC. Amino acids: CASSNRLASHQETQYF.

This clonotype was seen repeatedly, ten times or more. The chain carries TRBV11-2 and TRBJ2-3; TRBD1 matches 7 bases. The CDR3 spans 14 residues. Trimming cost V 2 bases and J 5 bases; bases outside gene matches: 4. Germline V gene data show CDR1 as SGHAT and CDR2 as FQNNGV. DNA of the CDR3: TGTGCCAGCAGCTTAAGACAGGGAGTAGATACGCAGTATTTT. Its protein product is CASSLRQGVDTQYF.

This clonotype was detected ten times or more. V is TRBV6-1 and J is TRBJ1-5; unclear D gene. V dropped 7 bases and J dropped 2 bases, with 9 bases sitting between them. The CDR3 extends over 13 amino acids. The germline V gene has CDR1 MNHNS and CDR2 SASEGT. The CDR3 is CASTVVGNQPQHF. The CDR3 DNA reads TGTGCCAGCACGGTAGTCGGCAATCAGCCCCAGCATTTT.

Worth noting for this clonotype: It may be a read error: a sequence one base away is much more abundant. The gene calls are TRBV7-2 and TRBJ2-1; D is uncertain. This CDR3 comprises 11 residues. Germline values: CDR1 SGHTA, CDR2 FQGNSA. CDR3 DNA: TGTGCCGGCAGCTTAAGCAATGAGCAGTTCTTC. Its translation is CAGSLSNEQFF. The entire variable domain, with the rest obtained from reference TRBV7-2 and TRBJ2-1, is as follows: GAGVSQSPSNKVTEKGKDVELRCDPISGHTALYWYRQSLGQGLEFLIYFQGNSAPDKSGLPSDRFSAERTGGSVSTLTIQRTQQEDSAVYLCAGSLSNEQFFGPGTRLTVL.

This clonotype occurred many times. The chain carries TRBV3-1 and TRBJ1-1; the D gene is possibly TRBD1 (5 bases). The CDR3 is 15 amino acids. Trimming stripped 1 base from V and 3 bases from J, with 12 bases between. CDR1 is LGHDT, CDR2 YNNKEL, per germline (reference sequence). The CDR3 nucleotides read TGTGCCAGCAGCCAAGTTCCGGGGGGGGACACTGAAGCTTTCTTT. Its protein is CASSQVPGGDTEAFF.

This clonotype was observed at least ten times. The chain recombines TRBV24-1 with TRBJ1-2; D not certain. With 3 bases removed from V and 2 bases from J, the gap between germline ends came to 3 bases. This CDR3 has 12 amino acids. CDR1 is KGHDR and CDR2 is SFDVKD in the germline V gene. This CDR3 is CATSDDNYGYTF. CDR3 in DNA: TGTGCCACCAGTGATGACAACTATGGCTACACCTTC.

In its sample, this clonotype was seen many times. V and J are TRBV11-2 and TRBJ1-1; D ambiguous. V gave up 3 bases and J gave up 0 bases, with 5 bases separating them. The CDR3 covers 13 residues. Germline values: CDR1 SGHAT, CDR2 FQNNGV. CDR3 residues: CASSFRLNTEAFF. CDR3 DNA sequence: TGTGCCAGCAGCTTTAGGTTGAACACTGAAGCTTTCTTT. The variable domain in full, with the rest retrieved from reference TRBV11-2 and TRBJ1-1, is EAGVAQSPRYKIIEKRQSVAFWCNPISGHATLYWYQQILGQGPKLLIQFQNNGVVDDSQLPKDRFSAERLKGVDSTLKIQPAKLEDSAVYLCASSFRLNTEAFFGQGTRLTVV.

This clonotype was observed at least ten times. The rearrangement uses TRBV30 and TRBJ2-7; D is unclear. Germline loops: CDR1 GTSNPN, CDR2 SVGIG (reference sequence). CDR3 size: 12 residues. Trimming cost V 0 bases and J 4 bases, with 7 bases left between them. The CDR3 region is CAWSVSRYEQYF. CDR3 DNA sequence: TGTGCCTGGAGTGTCTCTCGATACGAGCAGTACTTC.

The rearrangement joins TRBV13 to TRBJ1-1; D is unresolved. Germline V lookup: CDR1 PRHDT, CDR2 FYEKMQ (reference sequence). Trimming stripped 5 bases from V and 1 base from J, with 11 bases between. The CDR3 has 14 residues. CDR3 residues: CASSRPSENTEAFF. The CDR3 coding sequence is TGTGCCAGCAGCCGCCCTTCGGAGAACACTGAAGCTTTCTTT. The full variable domain, in which reference TRBV13 and TRBJ1-1 provide the parts outside the CDR3, is AAGVIQSPRHLIKEKRETATLKCYPIPRHDTVYWYQQGPGQDPQFLISFYEKMQSDKGSIPDRFSAQQFSDYHSELNMSSLELGDSALYFCASSRPSENTEAFFGQGTRLTVV.

The chain joins TRBV20-1 to TRBJ2-7, with D uncertain. There are 14 residues in the CDR3. Germline-derived CDR1 and CDR2 are DFQATT and SNEGSKA (reference sequence). Between the trimmed V and J ends, which lost 6 bases and 0 bases, there was a span of 15 bases. CDR3 coding DNA: TGCAGTGCAGACGCTCCGTCCAACTCCTACGAGCAGTACTTC. The encoded protein is CSADAPSNSYEQYF.

Ten or more counts support this clonotype. This chain connects TRBV5-1 to TRBJ2-7; D gene uncertain. The CDR3 length is 12 residues. The ends were cut back, 0 bases at V and 4 bases at J, with 5 bases in the middle. Germline CDR1 reads SGHRS; CDR2 reads YFSETQ. DNA for the CDR3: TGCGCCAGCAGCTTGGAGGGATACGAGCAGTACTTC. Its protein product is CASSLEGYEQYF.

On this clonotype itself: A read error likely explains this, since a far larger clone differs by one base. This rearrangement joins TRBV11-1 to TRBJ1-2; D call uncertain. The CDR3 consists of 17 residues. Looked up from germline, CDR1 is SGHAT and CDR2 is FQDESV (reference sequence). V lost 3 bases and J lost 4, with 21 bases in between. As DNA, the CDR3 is TGTGCCAGCAGCTTCGATATAACGAGGTCAGGCGGCTATGGCTACACCTTC. It codes for CASSFDITRSGGYGYTF.

For this clonotype: The junction departs from the called germline gene at one end, perhaps through a read error. This rearrangement joins TRBV5-5 to TRBJ2-2; possibly TRBD2 for D (6 bases). CDR3 length equals 16 residues. Germline V gene sequence: CDR1 SGHKS, CDR2 YYEKEE (reference sequence). The CDR3 reads CVSSQRGSPNTGELFF. CDR3 sequence (DNA): TGTGTCAGCAGCCAACGGGGGTCCCCGAACACCGGGGAGCTGTTTTTT.

Note on this clonotype: This may come from a read error, since a much larger clone is one base off. The CDR3 does not close with the conserved phenylalanine or tryptophan, likely indicating a read error. The genes are TRBV10-2 and TRBJ1-5; 11 bases are shared with TRBD1. The trim removed 6 bases at V and 0 bases at J, leaving 7 bases unmatched. The length of the CDR3 is 17 residues. CDR1 is WSHSY, CDR2 SAAADI, per germline. CDR3 amino acids: CASSPGQGDYSNQPQHL. The CDR3 DNA reads as TGCGCCAGCAGCCCGGGACAGGGGGACTATAGCAATCAGCCCCAGCATCTT.

This rearrangement joins TRBV7-6 to TRBJ1-1; D is perhaps TRBD1 (5 bases). Trimming took 3 bases from V and 3 from J, leaving 14 bases between them. Germline lookup yields CDR1 SGHVS and CDR2 FNYEAQ. The CDR3 length is 15 residues. The CDR3 here is CASSLGGTTYTEAFF. CDR3 DNA sequence: TGTGCCAGCAGCTTGGGGGGGACGACTTACACTGAAGCTTTCTTT.